This TCR beta chain originates from a study of Ad26.COV2.S vaccination and SARS-CoV-2 variants. Across the study: Donor had been placed in the Ad26.COV2.S arm of the COV1001 trial. Into the muscle, Ad26.COV2.S was dosed once or twice, 56 days apart.

Treatment described: about 20 received Ad26.COV2.S at low or high dose, single or two shots; about five received placebo; per-sample allocation not given. Sampling was done on day 63 after the first vaccine or placebo injection. Produced via immunoSEQ multiplex PCR; TCRdb's table is partial and in-frame only. The sample consists of some 300,000 clones, approximately 80% of them appearing once. Study results and caveats: Recipients given vaccine exceeded placebo recipients in spike-specific TCR breadth. The TCR breadth and depth analyses may have produced an underestimate of total T cell responses.

The CDR3 consists of 15 residues. V dropped 0 bases and J dropped 0 bases, with 8 bases sitting between them. Per germline, CDR1 LGHDT and CDR2 YNNKEL (reference sequence). With regard to this clone: The antigen is unknown.

This specimen consisted of peripheral blood, obtained in a trial of Ad26.COV2.S vaccine versus placebo. This chain links TRBV3-1 (or the pseudogene TRBV3-2) with TRBJ1-1; D is ambiguous. This TCR was recovered from a person between 18 and 65 years old who received the Ad26.COV2.S COVID-19 vaccine or a placebo. CDR3 sequence (DNA): TGTGCCAGCAGCCAAGATACGGCCATGAACACTGAAGCTTTCTTT. Protein sequence: CASSQDTAMNTEAFF.